Sequencing of this T cell receptor beta chain was carried out in a study of Ad26.COV2.S vaccination and SARS-CoV-2 variants. Background on the study: By the intramuscular route, Ad26.COV2.S was given once, or twice 56 days apart.

A note on this clone: Its antigen is still unknown.

Clones were sequenced by immunoSEQ multiplex PCR, and TCRdb holds only the in-frame ones, with some missing. The table shows 400,000 to 500,000 clones, with 88% occurring only once. Regarding the study as a whole: Non-spike TCR breadth was similar in vaccine and placebo recipients.

The treatment: some 20 received Ad26.COV2.S at low or high dose, single or two shots; roughly 5 received placebo; per-sample allocation not given. The samples date from day 63 after the first vaccine or placebo injection. CDR3 length equals 12 residues. V dropped 6 bases and J dropped 3; count of bases not matched to a gene: 2. The TCR sequence derives from a person aged 18-65 years who received the Ad26.COV2.S COVID-19 vaccine or a placebo. V usage is TRBV12-3 or TRBV12-4 and J usage is TRBJ2-7; 7 bases map to TRBD2. Sequences were derived from peripheral blood, sampled in a trial of Ad26.COV2.S vaccine versus placebo. The CDR3 DNA reads TGTGCCAGCAGCCGGACTAGCTACGAGCAGTACTTC. As protein: CASSRTSYEQYF.